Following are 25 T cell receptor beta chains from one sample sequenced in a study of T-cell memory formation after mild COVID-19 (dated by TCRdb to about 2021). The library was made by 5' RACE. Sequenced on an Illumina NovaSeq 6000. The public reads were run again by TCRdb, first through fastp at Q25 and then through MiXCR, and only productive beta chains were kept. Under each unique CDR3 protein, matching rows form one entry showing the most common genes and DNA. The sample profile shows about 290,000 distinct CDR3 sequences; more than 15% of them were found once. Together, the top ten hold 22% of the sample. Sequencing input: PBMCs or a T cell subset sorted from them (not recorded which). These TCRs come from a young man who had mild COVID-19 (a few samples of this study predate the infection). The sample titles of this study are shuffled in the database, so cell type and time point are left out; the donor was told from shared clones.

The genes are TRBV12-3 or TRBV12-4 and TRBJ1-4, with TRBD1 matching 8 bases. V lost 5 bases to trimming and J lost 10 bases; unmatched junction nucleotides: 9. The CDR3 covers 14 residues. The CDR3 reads CASSRDRQPLKLFF. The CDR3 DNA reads TGTGCCAGCAGTAGGGACAGGCAACCACTAAAACTGTTTTTT.

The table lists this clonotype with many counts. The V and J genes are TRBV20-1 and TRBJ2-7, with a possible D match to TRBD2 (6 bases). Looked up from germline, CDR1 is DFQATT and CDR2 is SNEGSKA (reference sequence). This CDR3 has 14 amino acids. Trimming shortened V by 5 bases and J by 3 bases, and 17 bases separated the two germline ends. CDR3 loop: CSAALSRGSYEQYF. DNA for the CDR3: TGCAGTGCTGCCCTGAGTCGGGGGAGCTACGAGCAGTACTTC.

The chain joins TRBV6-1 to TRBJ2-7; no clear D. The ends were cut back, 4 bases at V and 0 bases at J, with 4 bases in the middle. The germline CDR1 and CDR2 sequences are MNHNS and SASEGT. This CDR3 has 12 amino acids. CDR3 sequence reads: CASSASSYEQYV. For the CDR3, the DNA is TGTGCCAGCAGTGCCAGCTCCTACGAGCAGTACGTC.

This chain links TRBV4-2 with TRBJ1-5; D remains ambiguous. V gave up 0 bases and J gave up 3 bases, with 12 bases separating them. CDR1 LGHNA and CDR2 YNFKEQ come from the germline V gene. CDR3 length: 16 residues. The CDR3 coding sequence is TGTGCCAGCAGCCAAGATGTGTCCGAATTCAATCAGCCCCAGCATTTT. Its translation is CASSQDVSEFNQPQHF.

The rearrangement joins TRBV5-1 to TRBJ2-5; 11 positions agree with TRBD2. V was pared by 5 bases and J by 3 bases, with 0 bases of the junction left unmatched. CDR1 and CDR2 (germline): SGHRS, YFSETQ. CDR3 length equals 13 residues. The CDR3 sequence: CASRLAGEETQYF. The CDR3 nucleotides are TGCGCCAGCAGACTAGCGGGGGAAGAGACCCAGTACTTC.

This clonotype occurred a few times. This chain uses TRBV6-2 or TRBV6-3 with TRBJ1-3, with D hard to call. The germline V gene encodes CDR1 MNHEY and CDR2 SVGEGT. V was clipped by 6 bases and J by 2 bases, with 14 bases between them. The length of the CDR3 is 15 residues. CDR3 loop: CASSITDGTGNTIYF. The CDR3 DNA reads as TGTGCCAGCAGCATTACGGACGGAACTGGAAACACCATATATTTT.

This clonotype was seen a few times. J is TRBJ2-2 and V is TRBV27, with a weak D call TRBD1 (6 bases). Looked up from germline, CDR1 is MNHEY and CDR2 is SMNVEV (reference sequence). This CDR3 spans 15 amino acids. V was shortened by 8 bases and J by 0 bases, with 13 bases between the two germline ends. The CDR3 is CASRLGTTNTGELFF. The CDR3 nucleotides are TGTGCCAGCCGCCTCGGGACAACGAACACCGGGGAGCTGTTTTTT.

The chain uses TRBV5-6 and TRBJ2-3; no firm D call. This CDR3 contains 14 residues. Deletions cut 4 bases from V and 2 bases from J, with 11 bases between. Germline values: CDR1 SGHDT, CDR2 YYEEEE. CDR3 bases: TGTGCCAGCAGCGGCGTGGAGACCACAGATACGCAGTATTTT. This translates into CASSGVETTDTQYF.

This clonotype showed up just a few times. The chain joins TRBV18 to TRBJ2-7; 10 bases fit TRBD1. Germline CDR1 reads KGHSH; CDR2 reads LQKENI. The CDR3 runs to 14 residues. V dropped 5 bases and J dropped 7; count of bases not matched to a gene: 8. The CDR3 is CASSATGGLYEQYF. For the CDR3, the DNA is TGTGCCAGCTCAGCGACAGGGGGCTTGTATGAGCAGTACTTC.

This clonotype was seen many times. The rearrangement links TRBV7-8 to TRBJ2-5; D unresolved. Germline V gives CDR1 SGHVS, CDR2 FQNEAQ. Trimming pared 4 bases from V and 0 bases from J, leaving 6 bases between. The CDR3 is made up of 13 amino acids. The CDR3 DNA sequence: TGTGCCAGCAGCTCCCGGAACCAAGAGACCCAGTACTTC. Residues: CASSSRNQETQYF.

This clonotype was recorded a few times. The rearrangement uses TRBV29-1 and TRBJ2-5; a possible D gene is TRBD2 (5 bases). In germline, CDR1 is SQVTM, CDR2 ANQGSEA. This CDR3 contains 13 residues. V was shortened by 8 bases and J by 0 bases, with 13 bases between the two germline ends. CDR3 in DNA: TGCAGCCCGCGGGCCCTGTACCAAGAGACCCAGTACTTC. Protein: CSPRALYQETQYF.

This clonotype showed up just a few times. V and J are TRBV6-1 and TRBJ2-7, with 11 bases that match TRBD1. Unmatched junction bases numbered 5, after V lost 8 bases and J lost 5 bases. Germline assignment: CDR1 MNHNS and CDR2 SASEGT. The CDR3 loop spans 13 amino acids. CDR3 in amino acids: CASRDRGVHEQYF. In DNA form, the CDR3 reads TGTGCCAGCCGGGACAGGGGGGTCCACGAGCAGTACTTC.

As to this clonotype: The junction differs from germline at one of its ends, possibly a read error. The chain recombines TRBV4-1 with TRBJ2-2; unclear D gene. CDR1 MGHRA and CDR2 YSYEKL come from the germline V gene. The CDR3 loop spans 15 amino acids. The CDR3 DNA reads TGCGCCAGAAGCCAAGTCTCGCATCGGGCCGGGGAGCTGTTTTTT. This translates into CARSQVSHRAGELFF.

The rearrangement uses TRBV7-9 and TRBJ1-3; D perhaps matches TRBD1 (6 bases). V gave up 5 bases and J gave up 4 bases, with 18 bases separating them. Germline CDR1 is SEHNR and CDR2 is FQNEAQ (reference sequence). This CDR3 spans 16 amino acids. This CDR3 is CASSARKGVSGNTIYF. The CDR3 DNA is TGTGCCAGCAGCGCCCGCAAGGGGGTATCAGGAAACACCATATATTTT.

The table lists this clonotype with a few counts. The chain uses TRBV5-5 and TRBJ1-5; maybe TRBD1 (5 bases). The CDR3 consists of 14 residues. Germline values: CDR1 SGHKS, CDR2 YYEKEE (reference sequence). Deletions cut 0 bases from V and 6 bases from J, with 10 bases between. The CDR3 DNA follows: TGTGCCAGCAGCTTGGCCGGGGGTAGTCAGCCCCAGCATTTT. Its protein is CASSLAGGSQPQHF.

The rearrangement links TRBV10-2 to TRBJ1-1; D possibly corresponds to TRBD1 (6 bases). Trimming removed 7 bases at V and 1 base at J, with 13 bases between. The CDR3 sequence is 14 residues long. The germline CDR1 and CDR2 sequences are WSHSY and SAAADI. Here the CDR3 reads CASNLGGANTEAFF. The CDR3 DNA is TGCGCCAGCAATCTAGGGGGGGCGAACACTGAAGCTTTCTTT.

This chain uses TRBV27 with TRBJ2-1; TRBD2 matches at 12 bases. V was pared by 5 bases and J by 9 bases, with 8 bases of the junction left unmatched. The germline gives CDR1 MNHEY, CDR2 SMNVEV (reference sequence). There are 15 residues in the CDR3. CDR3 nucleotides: TGTGCCAGCAGTAGTCGACTAGCGGGGGCCCCTGAGCAGTTCTTC. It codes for CASSSRLAGAPEQFF.

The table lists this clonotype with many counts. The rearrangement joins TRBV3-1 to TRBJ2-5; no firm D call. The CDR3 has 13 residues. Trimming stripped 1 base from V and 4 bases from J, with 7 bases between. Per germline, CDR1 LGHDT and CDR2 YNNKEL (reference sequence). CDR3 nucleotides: TGTGCCAGCAGCCAAGGGGTTGGAGAGACCCAGTACTTC. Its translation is CASSQGVGETQYF.

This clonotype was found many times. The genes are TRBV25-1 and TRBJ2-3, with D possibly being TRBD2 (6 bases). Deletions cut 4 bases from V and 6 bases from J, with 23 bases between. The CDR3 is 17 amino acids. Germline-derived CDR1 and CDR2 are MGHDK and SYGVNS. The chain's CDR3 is CASSALAGRYVLDTQYF. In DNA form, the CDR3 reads TGTGCCAGCAGTGCTTTGGCAGGGAGGTATGTTTTGGATACGCAGTATTTT.

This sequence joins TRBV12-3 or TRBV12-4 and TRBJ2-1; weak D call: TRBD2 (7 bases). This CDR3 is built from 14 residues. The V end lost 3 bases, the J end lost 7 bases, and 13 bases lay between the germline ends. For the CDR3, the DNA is TGTGCCAGCAGTTTCCGGGGGGCTGAAAATGAGCAGTTCTTC. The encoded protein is CASSFRGAENEQFF.

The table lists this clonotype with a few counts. The CDR3 region is CASRQGRHTEAFF. CDR3 DNA: TGTGCCAGCAGACAGGGGCGGCACACTGAAGCTTTCTTT. The chain uses TRBV12-3 or TRBV12-4 and TRBJ1-1; TRBD1 agrees at 7 bases. The length of the CDR3 is 13 residues. J was trimmed by 3 bases and V by 6 bases; bases with no gene match: 4.

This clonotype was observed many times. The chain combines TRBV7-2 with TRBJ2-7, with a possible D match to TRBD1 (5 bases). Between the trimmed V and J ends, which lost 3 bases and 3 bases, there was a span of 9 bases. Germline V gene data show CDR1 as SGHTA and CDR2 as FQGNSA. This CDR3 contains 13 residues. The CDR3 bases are TGTGCCAGCAGCTTTCGTAGGGGCTACGAGCAGTACTTC. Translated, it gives CASSFRRGYEQYF.

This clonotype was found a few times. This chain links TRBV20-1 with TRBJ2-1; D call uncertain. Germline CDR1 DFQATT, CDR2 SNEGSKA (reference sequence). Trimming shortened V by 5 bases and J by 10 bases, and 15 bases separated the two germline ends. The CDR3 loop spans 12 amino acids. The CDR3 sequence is CSAARRHQEQFF. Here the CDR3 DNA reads TGCAGTGCTGCGCGGCGCCATCAAGAGCAGTTCTTC.

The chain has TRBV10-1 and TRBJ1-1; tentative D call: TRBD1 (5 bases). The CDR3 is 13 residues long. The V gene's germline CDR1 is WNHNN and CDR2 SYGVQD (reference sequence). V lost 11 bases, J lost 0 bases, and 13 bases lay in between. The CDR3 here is CASRQRMNTEAFF. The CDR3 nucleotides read TGCGCCTCCAGACAGCGTATGAACACTGAAGCTTTCTTT.

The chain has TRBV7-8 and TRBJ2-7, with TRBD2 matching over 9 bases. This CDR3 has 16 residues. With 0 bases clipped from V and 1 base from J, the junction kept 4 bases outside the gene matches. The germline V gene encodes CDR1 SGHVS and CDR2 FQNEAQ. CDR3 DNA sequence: TGTGCCAGCAGCTTAGCCCCTAGCGGGGAATCCTACGAGCAGTACGTC. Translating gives CASSLAPSGESYEQYV.